A single T cell receptor (beta chain) is shown here with its context. Its antigen is unidentified. V was pared by 4 bases and J by 4 bases, with 10 bases of the junction left unmatched. CDR3 length: 15 residues. From germline, CDR1 is MNHEY and CDR2 SVGAGI. This sample is drawn from a study of cytomegalovirus exposure and HLA in healthy donors. Both 60 Vbeta primers and 13 Jbeta primers went into the PCR. Sequencing was performed with immunoSEQ multiplex PCR; in TCRdb, only in-frame clones are kept and a portion is missing. The sample has 100,000 to 120,000 clones, around 77% seen once. Notes on the study in general: Some segments of the V type, notably TRBV6-2 and TRBV6-3, were excluded as indistinguishable. Judged likely to be a sequencing artifact was a cluster of highly shared sequence variants. V- and J-gene trimming of TCR beta was linked (in a later analysis) to a missense DCLRE1C variant.

The clonotype was recovered from a woman between 25 and 40 years old in good health and CMV-seropositive. Material for sequencing was PBMCs. V usage is TRBV6-5 and J usage is TRBJ2-7; 7 bases are shared with TRBD2. The DNA of the CDR3 is TGTGCCAGCAGTTCCGCGGGACTACCTGAATACGAGCAGTACTTC. Protein product: CASSSAGLPEYEQYF.